The 21 T cell receptor beta chains given below trace back to one sample, sequenced in a study of PD-1 blockade in mismatch repair-deficient tumors. Sequencing was performed with immunoSEQ multiplex PCR; in TCRdb, only in-frame clones are kept and a portion is missing. The sample has approximately 100,000 clones; 65% to 85% are singletons. Source: peripheral blood, taken approximately 35 weeks after starting pembrolizumab. The receptors originated from an adult with mismatch repair-deficient cancer.

This rearrangement joins TRBV5-1 to TRBJ2-4; D might be TRBD2 (6 bases). V shed 0 bases and J shed 16 bases, with 20 bases lying between them. Germline CDR1 is SGHRS and CDR2 is YFSETQ. The CDR3 consists of 14 residues. CDR3 sequence: CASSLEGGADPRYF. CDR3 coding DNA: TGCGCCAGCAGCTTGGAAGGAGGGGCGGATCCGCGCTACTTC. Complete variable domain (other parts from reference TRBV5-1 and TRBJ2-4): KAGVTQTPRYLIKTRGQQVTLSCSPISGHRSVSWYQQTPGQGLQFLFEYFSETQRNKGNFPGRFSGRQFSNSRSEMNVSTLELGDSALYLCASSLEGGADPRYFGAGTRLSVL.

The table lists this clone with many counts. The chain is built from TRBV4-2 and TRBJ2-7; a weak D match, TRBD2 (5 bases). V was pared by 3 bases and J by 7 bases, with 16 bases between. This CDR3 is 14 amino acids long. The V gene's germline CDR1 is LGHNA and CDR2 YNFKEQ. CDR3 amino acids: CASSQTIGPGEQYF. The DNA of the CDR3 is TGTGCCAGCAGCCAGACTATCGGTCCGGGGGAGCAGTACTTC.

The gene calls are TRBV29-1 and TRBJ1-1; possibly TRBD1 for D (5 bases). Germline CDR1 SQVTM, CDR2 ANQGSEA. CDR3 length equals 13 residues. Trimming left V 4 bases short and J 4 bases short, with 13 bases between. The chain's CDR3 is CSVGGPGGTEAFF. DNA for the CDR3: TGCAGCGTTGGTGGGCCCGGGGGCACTGAAGCTTTCTTT.

The rearrangement joins TRBV5-1 to TRBJ2-5; 7 bases align to TRBD2. Germline values: CDR1 SGHRS, CDR2 YFSETQ. There are 15 residues in the CDR3. The junction had 7 bases not matched to a gene; V was cut back by 0 bases and J by 5 bases. The CDR3 here is CASSLENSGHETQYF. In nucleotides, the CDR3 is TGCGCCAGCAGCTTGGAAAATAGCGGGCACGAGACCCAGTACTTC.

The CDR3, as DNA: TGTGCCAGCAGCCACCAGGGGTTCGCTAGGGTTACGCAGTATTTT. Translation gives CASSHQGFARVTQYF. The rearrangement links TRBV7-8 to TRBJ2-3; tentatively, D is TRBD1 (6 bases). V lost 5 bases, J lost 8 bases, and 20 bases lay in between. CDR1 SGHVS and CDR2 FQNEAQ come from the germline V gene. There are 15 residues in the CDR3. The complete variable domain, with remaining parts taken from reference TRBV7-8 and TRBJ2-3, reads GAGVSQSPRYKVAKRGQDVALRCDPISGHVSLFWYQQALGQGPEFLTYFQNEAQLDKSGLPSDRFFAERPEGSVSTLKIQRTQQEDSAVYLCASSHQGFARVTQYFGPGTRLTVL.

The chain links TRBV7-3 to TRBJ2-3; TRBD2 agrees at 9 bases. V gave up 5 bases and J gave up 4 bases; unmatched junction bases: 7. CDR3 size: 15 residues. CDR1 and CDR2 from the germline V gene are SGHTA and FQGTGA. The CDR3 DNA sequence: TGTGCCAGCAGCCCGGGGATAGCGGGAGCAGATACGCAGTATTTT. This gives the protein CASSPGIAGADTQYF.

The chain has TRBV19 and TRBJ2-1; 10 bases line up with TRBD2. The V gene end was trimmed by 7 bases and the J gene end by 3 bases; junction bases not matched to a gene: 6. This CDR3 comprises 15 residues. Germline V gives CDR1 LNHDA, CDR2 SQIVND (reference sequence). CDR3 sequence (DNA): TGTGCCAGTACCCTCGGACTAGCGGACTACAATGAGCAGTTCTTC. Encoded protein: CASTLGLADYNEQFF. Based on the CDR3 plus reference TRBV19 and TRBJ2-1, the full variable domain is DGGITQSPKYLFRKEGQNVTLSCEQNLNHDAMYWYRQDPGQGLRLIYYSQIVNDFQKGDIAEGYSVSREKKESFPLTVTSAQKNPTAFYLCASTLGLADYNEQFFGPGTRLTVL.

The chain recombines TRBV30 with TRBJ2-2, with D possibly matching TRBD1 (6 bases). This CDR3 has 14 amino acids. The ends were cut back, 5 bases at V and 3 bases at J, with 13 bases in the middle. Germline V lookup: CDR1 GTSNPN, CDR2 SVGIG (reference sequence). The CDR3, as DNA: TGTGCCTGGTTTGGACAGACAGACACCGGGGAGCTGTTTTTT. Translating gives CAWFGQTDTGELFF.

This clone was seen only a few times. The rearrangement uses TRBV6-1 and TRBJ1-2, with 9 bases aligning to TRBD1. Germline loops: CDR1 MNHNS, CDR2 SASEGT. V gave up 5 bases and J gave up 4 bases; unmatched junction bases: 8. The CDR3 contains 15 residues. Here the CDR3 reads CASSTGQGSSYGYTF. The CDR3 DNA follows: TGTGCCAGCAGTACCGGACAGGGGAGTAGCTATGGCTACACCTTC.

The chain combines TRBV11-2 with TRBJ2-7, with 7 bases identical to TRBD1. V lost 5 bases to trimming and J lost 3 bases; unmatched junction nucleotides: 7. CDR1 is SGHAT and CDR2 is FQNNGV in the germline V gene. CDR3 length: 14 amino acids. CDR3 protein: CASSPGQNYYEQYF. The CDR3 nucleotides read TGTGCCAGCAGCCCGGGACAGAATTACTACGAGCAGTACTTC.

In nucleotides, the CDR3 is TGTGCCTTGAATCTCGGGACGGCCGGAGGCTACACCTTC. This gives the protein CALNLGTAGGYTF. This rearrangement joins TRBV30 to TRBJ1-2, with D perhaps TRBD1 (5 bases). This CDR3 region has 13 residues. The V gene lost 7 bases and the J gene lost 8 bases, with 20 bases spanning the gap. The germline V gene encodes CDR1 GTSNPN and CDR2 SVGIG (reference sequence).

V gene TRBV5-1 combines with J gene TRBJ2-1; 10 bases fit TRBD1. Germline CDR1 reads SGHRS; CDR2 reads YFSETQ. Trimming removed 3 bases from V and 9 bases from J; junction bases left unmatched: 6. The CDR3 loop spans 14 amino acids. CDR3 sequence: CASSWARDRGEQFF. CDR3 sequence (DNA): TGCGCCAGCAGCTGGGCTCGGGACAGGGGTGAGCAGTTCTTC.

This clone was seen a handful of times. The gene calls are TRBV29-1 and TRBJ2-7, with a possible D match to TRBD2 (6 bases). The CDR3 spans 13 residues. Germline lookup yields CDR1 SQVTM and CDR2 ANQGSEA. The V end lost 6 bases, the J end lost 7 bases, and 19 bases lay between the germline ends. Here the CDR3 DNA reads TGCAGCGTGACCCTAACGGGAGCACGGGAGCAGTACTTC. Translation gives CSVTLTGAREQYF.

V gene TRBV6-5 combines with J gene TRBJ2-1, with TRBD2 matching over 13 bases. CDR1 and CDR2 (germline): MNHEY, SVGAGI. With V trimmed by 6 bases and J by 9 bases, 5 bases remained unmatched. This CDR3 is built from 14 residues. The CDR3 DNA reads TGTGCCAGCAGGGTACTAGCGGGAGGGGGTGAGCAGTTCTTC. This codes for CASRVLAGGGEQFF.

This chain uses TRBV7-2 with TRBJ2-1; D is possibly TRBD2 (6 bases). CDR1 is SGHTA and CDR2 is FQGNSA in the germline V gene. The V gene lost 5 bases and the J gene lost 3 bases, with 11 bases spanning the gap. This CDR3 has 14 amino acids. CDR3 loop: CASSPSAHYNEQFF. The CDR3 DNA reads as TGTGCCAGCAGCCCTAGCGCACACTACAATGAGCAGTTCTTC.

The chain is built from TRBV5-4 and TRBJ2-1; D uncertain. CDR1 is SGHNT, CDR2 YYREEE, per germline (reference sequence). The CDR3 is 12 amino acids. The V and J ends lost 4 bases and 11 bases respectively, with 13 bases between them. The chain's CDR3 is CASSRKDGQQFF. The CDR3 DNA reads as TGTGCCAGCAGCCGGAAAGACGGTCAGCAGTTCTTC.

The rearrangement joins TRBV6-1 to TRBJ1-2; D is unresolved. Germline V lookup: CDR1 MNHNS, CDR2 SASEGT. CDR3 length equals 14 residues. Trimming left V 4 bases short and J 2 bases short, with 11 bases between. CDR3 protein: CASSAWTVNYGYTF. CDR3 sequence (DNA): TGTGCCAGCAGTGCCTGGACGGTGAACTATGGCTACACCTTC.

The V gene is TRBV7-6, the J gene TRBJ2-1; the D gene is possibly TRBD1 (7 bases). The CDR3 sequence is 16 residues long. Per the germline V gene, CDR1 is SGHVS and CDR2 is FNYEAQ. V lost 5 bases to trimming and J lost 0 bases, with 14 bases between them. CDR3 in amino acids: CASSLMQGGSYNEQFF. Written as DNA, the CDR3 is TGTGCCAGCAGCCTAATGCAGGGGGGCTCCTACAATGAGCAGTTCTTC. Looking up the rest from reference TRBV7-6 and TRBJ2-1 gives the full variable domain: GAGVSQSPRYKVTKRGQDVALRCDPISGHVSLYWYRQALGQGPEFLTYFNYEAQQDKSGLPNDRFSAERPEGSISTLTIQRTEQRDSAMYRCASSLMQGGSYNEQFFGPGTRLTVL.

This sequence joins TRBV5-1 and TRBJ2-1; the D is unclear. CDR3 length: 16 amino acids. V shed 2 bases and J shed 2 bases, with 14 bases lying between them. Germline CDR1 SGHRS, CDR2 YFSETQ. DNA of the CDR3: TGCGCCAGCAGCTTTAGCCTTGCACCTACCTACAATGAGCAGTTCTTC. It yields the protein CASSFSLAPTYNEQFF.

This chain joins TRBV5-1 and TRBJ2-1, with 9 bases lining up with TRBD1. Germline CDR1 is SGHRS and CDR2 is YFSETQ. CDR3 length equals 16 residues. With V trimmed by 0 bases and J by 8 bases, 9 bases remained unmatched. The CDR3 DNA reads as TGCGCCAGCAGCTTGGCCGGGGACAGGGTAGGCGATGAGCAGTTCTTC. Translation gives CASSLAGDRVGDEQFF.

The V and J genes are TRBV7-6 and TRBJ2-6; possible D gene TRBD1, 6 bases. This CDR3 has 20 amino acids. Germline V gene lookup returns CDR1 SGHVS and CDR2 FNYEAQ. Between the trimmed V and J ends, which lost 0 bases and 2 bases, there was a span of 20 bases. The CDR3 DNA reads as TGTGCCAGCAGCTTAGCTCCTATCGCTAAAAGACAGGCTGGGGCCAACGTCCTGACTTTC. It specifies CASSLAPIAKRQAGANVLTF.